The table lists the clone carrying this TCR beta chain with many counts. J was trimmed by 3 bases and V by 7 bases; bases with no gene match: 4. The CDR3 has 12 residues. CDR1 and CDR2 (germline): DFQATT, SNEGSKA (reference sequence). These data originate in a study of T cells in Graves' hyperthyroidism and ophthalmopathy. TCR beta CDR3 sequences were amplified from RNA transcripts. HTBI primers were the set used in a first-round RT-PCR of the TCR CDR3. TCRdb re-analysed the multiplex PCR reads in MiXCR, keeping a single row per CDR3 protein. Of around 300,000 distinct CDR3 sequences in the sample, 14% are singletons; the top ten hold 20% to 25%.

Specimen: blood. The chain couples TRBV20-1 to TRBJ1-1, with TRBD1 matching over 8 bases. The source of this sequence is a woman in her thirties with Graves' hyperthyroidism. CDR3 region: CSGQTGDTEAFF. In DNA form, the CDR3 reads TGCAGTGGTCAGACAGGGGACACTGAAGCTTTCTTT.